This T cell receptor beta chain emerged from a study of T cells after yellow fever vaccination. Overall study: Those fractions that held only low numbers of cells were prepared using the SMART-Seq v4 Ultra Low Input RNA kit.

Trimming removed 2 bases at V and 1 base at J, with 3 bases between. The CDR3 consists of 13 residues. The germline V gene has CDR1 MNHEY and CDR2 SMNVEV (reference sequence). Study findings and constraints: Across the CD4 and CD8 compartments, a small share of clonotypes was present in both. Weaker, the secondary response peaked sooner, at day 5 versus 15.

This clonotype was picked up many times. Its target is not known. TCR cDNA was made by 5'RACE template switching, adding a universal primer site and UMIs. TCRdb recomputed calls from the 5' RACE reads with MiXCR, one row per CDR3 protein. The table has some 250,000 distinct CDR3 sequences, 6.9% seen once. V gene TRBV27 combines with J gene TRBJ2-4, with D unclear. The source of this sequence is a man aged 30 to 39 who received the YFV17D yellow fever vaccine. The material was CD4+ T cells sorted from PBMCs, obtained 15 days after the yellow fever booster vaccination. CDR3 nucleotides: TGTGCCAGCAGTTTAACGGCCAAAAACATTCAGTACTTC. It encodes CASSLTAKNIQYF.